This T cell receptor (beta chain) was profiled in a study of blood T cell repertoires in COVID-19. Study overall: Italy, Spain and the United States were the sources of the convalescent and acute COVID-19 samples. Sample material is recorded as cDNA or gDNA derived from T cells, B-cell-depleted T cells, or PBMCs.

As processed by the authors: It was from reference gene primer amplification that nucleated cell counts were estimated. Clones were read by immunoSEQ multiplex PCR, and TCRdb kept only the in-frame ones, dropping some. That table furnishes V, J and clone size, whereas the DNA furnished D and trimming. The sample has some 19,000 clones, over 65% seen once. The germline V gene encodes CDR1 SGDLS and CDR2 YYNGEE. Trimming cost V 0 bases and J 1 base, with 9 bases left between them. This CDR3 contains 15 residues. The rearrangement uses TRBV9 and TRBJ2-3; no definite D call. This receptor was obtained from a human donor in a cohort sampled during active COVID-19. Sequencing input: peripheral blood. The CDR3 sequence: CASSVASVGTDTQYF. The CDR3 DNA sequence: TGTGCCAGCAGCGTAGCTTCGGTAGGCACAGATACGCAGTATTTT.